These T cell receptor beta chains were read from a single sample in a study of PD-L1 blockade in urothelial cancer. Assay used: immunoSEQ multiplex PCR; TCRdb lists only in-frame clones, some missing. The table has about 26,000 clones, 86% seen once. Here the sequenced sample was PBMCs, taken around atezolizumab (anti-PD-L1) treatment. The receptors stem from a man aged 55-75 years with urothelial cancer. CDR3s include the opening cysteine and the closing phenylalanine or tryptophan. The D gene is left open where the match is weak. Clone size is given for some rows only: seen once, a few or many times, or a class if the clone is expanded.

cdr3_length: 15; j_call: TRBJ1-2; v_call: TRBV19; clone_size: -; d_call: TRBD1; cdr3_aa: CASSTLDRDDYGYTF; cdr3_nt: TGTGCCAGTAGTACCCTCGACAGGGACGACTATGGCTACACCTTC
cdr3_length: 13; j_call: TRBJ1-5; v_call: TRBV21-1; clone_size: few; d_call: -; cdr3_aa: CARQTRDNQPQHF; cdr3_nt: TGTGCCAGACAAACCAGGGATAATCAGCCCCAGCATTTT
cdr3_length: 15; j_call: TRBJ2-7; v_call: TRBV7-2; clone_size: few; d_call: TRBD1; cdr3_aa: CASSSWTGREYEQYF; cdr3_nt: TGTGCCAGCAGCTCCTGGACAGGGAGAGAGTACGAGCAGTACTTC
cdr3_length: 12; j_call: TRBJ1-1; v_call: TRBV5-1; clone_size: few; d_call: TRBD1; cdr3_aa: CASSRGQTEAFF; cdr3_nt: TGCGCCAGCAGCAGGGGGCAGACTGAAGCTTTCTTT
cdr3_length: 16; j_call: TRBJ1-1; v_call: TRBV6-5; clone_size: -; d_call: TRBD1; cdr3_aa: CASSYRTRGPNTEAFF; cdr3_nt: TGTGCCAGCAGTTACCGTACCAGGGGGCCGAACACTGAAGCTTTCTTT
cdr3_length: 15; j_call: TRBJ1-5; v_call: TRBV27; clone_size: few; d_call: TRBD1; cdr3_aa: CASSSLDRDNQPQHF; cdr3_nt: TGTGCCAGCAGTTCCCTTGACAGGGACAATCAGCCCCAGCATTTT
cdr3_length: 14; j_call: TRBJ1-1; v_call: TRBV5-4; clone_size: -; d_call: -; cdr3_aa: CASSLDYMNTEAFF; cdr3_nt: TGTGCCAGCAGCTTAGACTACATGAACACTGAAGCTTTCTTT
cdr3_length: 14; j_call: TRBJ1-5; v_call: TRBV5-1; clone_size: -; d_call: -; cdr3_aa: CASSLGGRAQPQHF; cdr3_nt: TGCGCCAGCAGCTTGGGGGGGAGGGCTCAGCCCCAGCATTTT
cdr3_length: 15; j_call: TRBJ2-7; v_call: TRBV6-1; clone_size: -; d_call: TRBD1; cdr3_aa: CASSEAGTGGYEQYF; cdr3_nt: TGTGCCAGCAGTGAAGCGGGGACAGGGGGCTACGAGCAGTACTTC
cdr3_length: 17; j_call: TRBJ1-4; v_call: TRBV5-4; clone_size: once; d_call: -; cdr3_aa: CASSIGRGALSNEKLFF; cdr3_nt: TGTGCCAGCAGCATTGGCCGCGGAGCACTCTCTAATGAAAAACTGTTTTTT
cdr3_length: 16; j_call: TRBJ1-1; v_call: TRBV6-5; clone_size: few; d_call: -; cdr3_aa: CASSLAGTPMNTEAFF; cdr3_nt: TGTGCCAGCAGTTTGGCGGGAACCCCTATGAACACTGAAGCTTTCTTT
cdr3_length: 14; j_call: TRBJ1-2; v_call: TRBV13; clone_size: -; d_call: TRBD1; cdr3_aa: CASSPDRGDYGYTF; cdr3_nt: TGTGCCAGCAGCCCCGACAGGGGAGACTATGGCTACACCTTC
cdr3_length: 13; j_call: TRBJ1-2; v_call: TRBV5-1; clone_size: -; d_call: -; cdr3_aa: CASSLPEGLAYTF; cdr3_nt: TGCGCCAGCAGCTTGCCTGAGGGTTTGGCCTACACCTTC
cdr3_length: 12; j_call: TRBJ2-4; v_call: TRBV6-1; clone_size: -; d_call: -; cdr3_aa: CASSVQSFIQYF; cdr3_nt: TGTGCCAGCAGTGTGCAGTCGTTTATTCAGTACTTC
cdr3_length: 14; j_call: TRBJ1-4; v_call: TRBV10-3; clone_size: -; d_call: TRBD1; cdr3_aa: CAISPQGARGKLFF; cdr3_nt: TGTGCCATCAGTCCACAGGGGGCACGGGGAAAACTGTTTTTT
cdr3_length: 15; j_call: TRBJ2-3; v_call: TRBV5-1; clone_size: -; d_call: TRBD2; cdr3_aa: CASSQLAGSTDTQYF; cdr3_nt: TGCGCCAGCAGCCAACTAGCGGGGAGCACAGATACGCAGTATTTT
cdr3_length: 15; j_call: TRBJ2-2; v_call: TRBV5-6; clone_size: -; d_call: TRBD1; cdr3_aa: CASSKQGSNTGELFF; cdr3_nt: TGTGCCAGCAGCAAACAGGGGAGTAACACCGGGGAGCTGTTTTTT
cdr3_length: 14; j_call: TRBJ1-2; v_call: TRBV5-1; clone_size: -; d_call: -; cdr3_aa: CASSARGEGLGYTF; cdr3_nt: TGCGCCAGCAGCGCCCGGGGGGAAGGGCTTGGCTACACCTTC
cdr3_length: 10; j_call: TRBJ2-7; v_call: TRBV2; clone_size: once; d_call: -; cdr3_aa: CASSNNEQYF; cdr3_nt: TGTGCCAGCAGTAACAACGAGCAGTACTTC
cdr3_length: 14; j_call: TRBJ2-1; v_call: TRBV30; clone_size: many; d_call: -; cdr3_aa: CAWSEGQVYNEQFF; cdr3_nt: TGTGCCTGGAGTGAGGGGCAGGTATACAATGAGCAGTTCTTC
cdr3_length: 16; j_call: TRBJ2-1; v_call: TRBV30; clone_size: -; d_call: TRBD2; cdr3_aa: CAWLARVAGGPREQFF; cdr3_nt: TGTGCCTGGCTGGCCCGGGTGGCGGGAGGGCCGCGGGAGCAGTTCTTC
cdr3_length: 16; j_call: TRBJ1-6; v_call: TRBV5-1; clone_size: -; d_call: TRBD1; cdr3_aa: CASSLGGQGYNSPLHF; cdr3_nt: TGCGCCAGCAGCTTGGGAGGACAGGGTTATAATTCACCCCTCCACTTT
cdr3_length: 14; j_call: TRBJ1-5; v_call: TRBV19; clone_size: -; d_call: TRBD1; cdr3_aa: CASSIQGANQPQHF; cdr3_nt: TGTGCCAGTAGTATACAGGGGGCCAATCAGCCCCAGCATTTT
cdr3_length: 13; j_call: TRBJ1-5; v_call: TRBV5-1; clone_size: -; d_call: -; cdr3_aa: CATSREPNQPQHF; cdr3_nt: TGCGCCACTTCCCGAGAGCCGAATCAGCCCCAGCATTTT
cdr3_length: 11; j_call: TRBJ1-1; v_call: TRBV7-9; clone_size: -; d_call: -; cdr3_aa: CASRQRAEAFF; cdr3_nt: TGTGCCAGCAGGCAGCGGGCTGAAGCTTTCTTT
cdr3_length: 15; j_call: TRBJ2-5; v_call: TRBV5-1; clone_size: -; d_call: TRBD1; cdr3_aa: CASSSGQGAQETQYF; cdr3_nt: TGCGCCAGCAGCTCGGGACAGGGGGCCCAAGAGACCCAGTACTTC
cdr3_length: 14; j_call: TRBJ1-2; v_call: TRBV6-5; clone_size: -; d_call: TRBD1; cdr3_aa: CASSSRTGIYGYTF; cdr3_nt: TGTGCCAGCAGTTCACGGACAGGGATCTATGGCTACACCTTC
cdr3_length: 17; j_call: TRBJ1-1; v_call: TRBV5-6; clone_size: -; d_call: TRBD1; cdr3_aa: CASSPSGLTGGWTEAFF; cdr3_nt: TGTGCCAGCAGTCCTTCGGGGTTAACAGGGGGCTGGACTGAAGCTTTCTTT
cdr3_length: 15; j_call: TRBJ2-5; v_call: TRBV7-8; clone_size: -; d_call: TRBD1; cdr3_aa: CASSLQGTGAETQYF; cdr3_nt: TGTGCCAGCAGCTTGCAAGGGACAGGGGCCGAGACCCAGTACTTC
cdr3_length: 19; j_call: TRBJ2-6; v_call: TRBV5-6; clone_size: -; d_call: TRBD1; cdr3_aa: CASSFLRTGFASGANVLTF; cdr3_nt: TGTGCCAGCAGCTTCCTCCGGACAGGCTTTGCCTCTGGGGCCAACGTCCTGACTTTC
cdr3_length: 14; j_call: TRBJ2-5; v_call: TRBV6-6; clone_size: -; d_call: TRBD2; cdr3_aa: CASSLGTSEKTQYF; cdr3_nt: TGTGCCAGCAGCCTAGGGACTAGCGAGAAGACCCAGTACTTC
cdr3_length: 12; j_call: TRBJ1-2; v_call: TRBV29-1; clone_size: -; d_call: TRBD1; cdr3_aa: CSSGGQGGGYTF; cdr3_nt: TGCAGCTCGGGAGGACAGGGAGGTGGCTACACCTTC
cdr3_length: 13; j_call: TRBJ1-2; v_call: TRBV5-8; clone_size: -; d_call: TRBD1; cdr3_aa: CASSWGQGNGYTF; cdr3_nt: TGTGCCAGCAGTTGGGGACAGGGAAATGGCTACACCTTC
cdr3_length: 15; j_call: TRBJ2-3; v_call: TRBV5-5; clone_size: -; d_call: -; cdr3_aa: CASSLAGFITDTQYF; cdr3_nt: TGTGCCAGCAGCTTGGCCGGGTTTATTACAGATACGCAGTATTTT
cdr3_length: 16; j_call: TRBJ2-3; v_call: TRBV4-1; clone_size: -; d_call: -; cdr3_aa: CASSHVGASGIDTQYF; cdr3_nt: TGCGCCAGCAGCCATGTAGGGGCTAGTGGAATAGATACGCAGTATTTT
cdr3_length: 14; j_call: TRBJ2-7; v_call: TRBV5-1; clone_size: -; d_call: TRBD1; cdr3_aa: CASSPGQGAYEQYF; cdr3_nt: TGTGCCAGCAGCCCGGGACAGGGGGCGTACGAGCAGTACTTC
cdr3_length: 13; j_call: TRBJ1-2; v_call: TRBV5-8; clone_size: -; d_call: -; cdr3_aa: CASSVEARHGYTF; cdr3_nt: TGTGCCAGCAGCGTTGAAGCTAGACATGGCTACACCTTC
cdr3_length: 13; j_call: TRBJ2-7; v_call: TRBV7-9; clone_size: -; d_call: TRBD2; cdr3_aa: CASSLAGGYEQYF; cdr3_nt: TGTGCCAGCAGCTTAGCGGGAGGGTACGAGCAGTACTTC
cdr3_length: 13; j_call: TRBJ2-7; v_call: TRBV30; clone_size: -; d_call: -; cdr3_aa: CAWRQTSSYEQYF; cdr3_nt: TGTGCCTGGAGACAGACTAGCTCCTACGAGCAGTACTTC
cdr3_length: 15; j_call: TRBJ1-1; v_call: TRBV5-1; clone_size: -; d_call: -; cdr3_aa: CASSLGQSGGTEAFF; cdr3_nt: TGCGCCAGCAGCTTAGGACAGTCTGGGGGCACTGAAGCTTTCTTT
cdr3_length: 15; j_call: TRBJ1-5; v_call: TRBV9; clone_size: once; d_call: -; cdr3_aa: CASSRWGAGNQPQHF; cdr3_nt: TGTGCCAGCAGTAGGTGGGGCGCGGGCAATCAGCCCCAGCATTTT
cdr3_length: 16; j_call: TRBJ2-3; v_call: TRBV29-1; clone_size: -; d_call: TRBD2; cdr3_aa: CSGYSGGYKRTDTQYF; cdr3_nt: TGCAGCGGATATAGCGGGGGGTATAAGAGGACAGATACGCAGTATTTT
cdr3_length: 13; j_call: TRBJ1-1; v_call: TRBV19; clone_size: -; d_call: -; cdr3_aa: CASSKQENTEAFF; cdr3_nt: TGTGCCAGTAGTAAACAGGAGAACACTGAAGCTTTCTTT
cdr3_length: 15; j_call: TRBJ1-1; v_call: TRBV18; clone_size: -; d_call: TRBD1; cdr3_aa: CASSPGAGGPTEAFF; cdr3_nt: TGTGCCAGCTCACCAGGGGCAGGGGGCCCCACTGAAGCTTTCTTT
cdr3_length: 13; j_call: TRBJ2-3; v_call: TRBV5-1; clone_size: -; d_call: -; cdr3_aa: CASSFSPGNTQYF; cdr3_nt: TGCGCCAGCAGCTTCAGTCCCGGGAATACGCAGTATTTT
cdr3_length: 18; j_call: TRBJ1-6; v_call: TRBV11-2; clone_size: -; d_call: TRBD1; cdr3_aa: CASSFNTGQGATGSPLHF; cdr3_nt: TGTGCCAGCAGCTTTAATACTGGACAGGGGGCAACTGGTTCACCCCTCCACTTT
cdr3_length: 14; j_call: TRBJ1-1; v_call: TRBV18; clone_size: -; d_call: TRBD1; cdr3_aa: CASSPAGGNTEAFF; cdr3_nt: TGTGCCAGCTCACCGGCAGGGGGGAACACTGAAGCTTTCTTT
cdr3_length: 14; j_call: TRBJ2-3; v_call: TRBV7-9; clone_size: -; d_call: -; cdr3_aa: CASSLKWQADTQYF; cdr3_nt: TGTGCCAGCAGCTTAAAATGGCAGGCAGATACGCAGTATTTT
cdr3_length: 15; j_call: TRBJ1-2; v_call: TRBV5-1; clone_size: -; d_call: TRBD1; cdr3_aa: CASSLGGQGAVGYTF; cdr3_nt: TGCGCCAGCAGCTTGGGCGGTCAGGGGGCGGTTGGCTACACCTTC
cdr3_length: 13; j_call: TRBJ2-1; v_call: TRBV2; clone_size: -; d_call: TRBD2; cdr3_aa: CASGLAGLNEQFF; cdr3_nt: TGTGCCAGCGGACTAGCGGGCCTCAATGAGCAGTTCTTC
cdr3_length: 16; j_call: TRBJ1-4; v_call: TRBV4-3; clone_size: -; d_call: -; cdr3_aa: CASSQELGLANEKLFF; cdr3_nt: TGCGCCAGCAGCCAAGAGTTGGGACTGGCTAATGAAAAACTGTTTTTT